Listed below are T cell receptor beta chains from one sample, sequenced in a study of blood T cell repertoires in COVID-19. The protocol was immunoSEQ multiplex PCR, while the TCRdb copy is restricted to in-frame clones and leaves out a portion. The sample records about 180,000 clones, approximately 85% being singletons. The material sequenced was PBMCs or T cells enriched from blood (not recorded which). Receptors originate from a middle-aged man who had recovered from COVID-19. The CDR3 runs from the conserved cysteine through the conserved F or W. A D gene is named only where the DNA matches it firmly.

D,V,CDR3
-,TRBV5-1,CASSLVVRLETQYF
-,TRBV18,CASSPEAYEQFF
TRBD1,TRBV2,CASRQGEGTEAFF
TRBD1,TRBV11-3,CASSSGTAGNTIYF
-,TRBV27,CASLSTGLNLAMNTEAFF
-,TRBV27,CASRATQPCGNCSYEQYF
-,TRBV10-3,CAISESNHEQYF
TRBD2,TRBV6-1,CASSEVGLAEIRETQYF
-,TRBV30,CAWSSGKDGYTF
-,TRBV5-5,CASSLDPVNTGELFF
-,TRBV7-3,CASSLGLQETQYF
-,TRBV7-6,CASSLLGTGNTEAFF
TRBD1,TRBV28,CASRGTGSPNEKLFF
TRBD1,TRBV7-2,CASRQGSRSGTEAFF
TRBD1,TRBV5-1,CASSGLGQALQETQYF
-,TRBV7-9,CASSPTGDTQYF
TRBD1,TRBV19,CASGPQGARETQYF
TRBD1,TRBV2,CASSDLTQGAEAFF
TRBD1,TRBV7-9,CASSPGQGSRLAKNIQYF
-,TRBV7-2,CASSWTATYSYEQYF
-,TRBV3-1/TRBV3-2,CASSQGDTGSLLYGYTF
-,TRBV30,CAWSKGDSGNTIYF
TRBD2,TRBV5-4,CASSPGGYTGELFF
TRBD1,TRBV27,CASSWTGENIQYF
TRBD1,TRBV10-3,CAISEFGGDSFHGYTF
-,TRBV7-8,CASSSTGGNQPQHF
TRBD2,TRBV10-3,CAISERGLAGAVGAGELFF
-,TRBV18,CASSPPRSGANVLTF
TRBD1,TRBV7-8,CASSSGQWAEQYF
TRBD1,TRBV2,CASARGQGGQETQYF
-,TRBV5-6,CASSLGGRTEKLFF
-,TRBV12-5,CASGPNRSTIGELFF
TRBD1,TRBV11-3,CASSKTGGNTGELFF
-,TRBV5-1,CASSASGDFNQPQHF
TRBD2,TRBV10-3,CAISESRGAGTKETQYF
-,TRBV3-1/TRBV3-2,CASSQYTGELFF
TRBD1,TRBV28,CASSRLQGYLHF
-,TRBV4-1,CASSQDERTGNTIYF
TRBD1,TRBV30,CAWSHRQGSGNTIYF
-,TRBV5-1,CASSLVPGGGGEQFF
-,TRBV19,CATKDKADEQYF
-,TRBV27,CASSPGRAKNIQYF
-,TRBV28,CASSFFGQDNSPLHF
-,TRBV6-5,CASNPGGSNQPQHF
TRBD1,TRBV28,CASSLDKGQGLYEQYF
-,TRBV10-3,CAITSDSSYEQYF
-,TRBV24-1,CATIRQRRAGELFF
TRBD2,TRBV11-2,CASSLAGRGGRYEQYF
-,TRBV11-2,CASSLGQLSGGLYNEQFF
TRBD2,TRBV7-6,CASSLAPGRADTQYF
-,TRBV27,CASSPAQNTYGYTF
-,TRBV10-3,CAISESKAGREKLFF
-,TRBV28,CASTWAAANYGYTF
TRBD1,TRBV5-6,CASSPEGALPYEQYF
TRBD1,TRBV6-5,CATKGGREQYF